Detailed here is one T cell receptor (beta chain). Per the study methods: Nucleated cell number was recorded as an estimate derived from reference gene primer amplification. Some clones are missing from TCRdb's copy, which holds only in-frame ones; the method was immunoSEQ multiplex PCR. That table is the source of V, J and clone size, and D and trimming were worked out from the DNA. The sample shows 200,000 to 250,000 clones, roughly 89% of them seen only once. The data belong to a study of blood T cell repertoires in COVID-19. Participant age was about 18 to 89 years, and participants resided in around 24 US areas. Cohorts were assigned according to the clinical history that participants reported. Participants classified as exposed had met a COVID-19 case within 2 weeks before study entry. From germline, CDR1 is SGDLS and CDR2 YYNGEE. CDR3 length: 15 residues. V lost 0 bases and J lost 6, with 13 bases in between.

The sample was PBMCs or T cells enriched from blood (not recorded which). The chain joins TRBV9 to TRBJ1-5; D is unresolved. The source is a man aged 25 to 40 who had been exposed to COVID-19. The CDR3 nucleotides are TGTGCCAGCAGCGTAGCCCCCACAGCGGGTCAGCCCCAGCATTTT. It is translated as CASSVAPTAGQPQHF.